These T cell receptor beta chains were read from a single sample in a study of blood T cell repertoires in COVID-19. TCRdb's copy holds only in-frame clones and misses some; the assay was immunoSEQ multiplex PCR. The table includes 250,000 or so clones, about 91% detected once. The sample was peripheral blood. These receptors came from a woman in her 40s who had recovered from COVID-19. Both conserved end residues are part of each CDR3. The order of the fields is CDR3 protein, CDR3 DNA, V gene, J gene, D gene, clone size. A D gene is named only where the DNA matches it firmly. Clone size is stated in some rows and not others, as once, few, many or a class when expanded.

CDR3aa: CASTIQQRQEEATGELFF
CDR3nt: TGCGCCAGCACGATCCAACAGAGACAGGAAGAGGCCACCGGGGAGCTGTTTTTT
v_gene: TRBV23-1
j_gene: TRBJ2-2
d_gene: NA
abundance: NA

CDR3aa: CASSTRLAGANSGANVLTF
CDR3nt: TGTGCCAGTAGTACGCGGCTGGCAGGGGCAAACTCTGGGGCCAACGTCCTGACTTTC
v_gene: TRBV19
j_gene: TRBJ2-6
d_gene: NA
abundance: NA

CDR3aa: CASSVIADNTGELFF
CDR3nt: TGTGCCAGCAGCGTAATAGCGGACAACACCGGGGAGCTGTTTTTT
v_gene: TRBV9
j_gene: TRBJ2-2
d_gene: NA
abundance: NA

CDR3aa: CARSTGDSNQPQHF
CDR3nt: TGTGCCAGATCGACAGGAGATAGCAATCAGCCCCAGCATTTT
v_gene: TRBV2
j_gene: TRBJ1-5
d_gene: NA
abundance: NA

CDR3aa: CASGLVRENTEAFF
CDR3nt: TGTGCTAGTGGTTTGGTACGAGAAAACACTGAAGCTTTCTTT
v_gene: TRBV12-5
j_gene: TRBJ1-1
d_gene: NA
abundance: NA

CDR3aa: CASSPGFYGYTF
CDR3nt: TGTGCCAGTAGCCCAGGTTTCTATGGCTACACCTTC
v_gene: TRBV19
j_gene: TRBJ1-2
d_gene: NA
abundance: NA

CDR3aa: CASSKGQPNYGYTF
CDR3nt: TGTGCCAGCAGTAAGGGACAGCCTAACTATGGCTACACCTTC
v_gene: TRBV2
j_gene: TRBJ1-2
d_gene: TRBD1
abundance: few

CDR3aa: CASSPRADNSPLHF
CDR3nt: TGTGCCAGCAGCCCCAGGGCTGATAATTCACCCCTCCACTTT
v_gene: TRBV5-6
j_gene: TRBJ1-6
d_gene: NA
abundance: NA

CDR3aa: CASSEVLLVAGVYNEQFF
CDR3nt: TGTGCCAGCAGTGAAGTTTTACTTGTAGCGGGGGTATACAATGAGCAGTTCTTC
v_gene: TRBV6-1
j_gene: TRBJ2-1
d_gene: TRBD2
abundance: NA

CDR3aa: CASSPRTRGSDEQYF
CDR3nt: TGTGCCAGCTCACCCCGGACACGCGGGAGCGACGAGCAGTACTTC
v_gene: TRBV18
j_gene: TRBJ2-7
d_gene: TRBD2
abundance: once